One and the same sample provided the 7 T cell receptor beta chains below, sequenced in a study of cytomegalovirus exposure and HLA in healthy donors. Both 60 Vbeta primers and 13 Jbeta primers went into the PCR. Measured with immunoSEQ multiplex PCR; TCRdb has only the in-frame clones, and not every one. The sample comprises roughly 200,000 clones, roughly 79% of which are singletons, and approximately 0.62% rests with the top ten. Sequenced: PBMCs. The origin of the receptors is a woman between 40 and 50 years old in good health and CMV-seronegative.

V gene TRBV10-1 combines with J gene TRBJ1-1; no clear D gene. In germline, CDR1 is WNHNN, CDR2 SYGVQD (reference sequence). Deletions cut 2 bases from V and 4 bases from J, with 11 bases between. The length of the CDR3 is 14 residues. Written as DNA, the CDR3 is TGCGCCAGCAGTGAGGGTAGAGGCGGCACTGAAGCTTTCTTT. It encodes CASSEGRGGTEAFF.

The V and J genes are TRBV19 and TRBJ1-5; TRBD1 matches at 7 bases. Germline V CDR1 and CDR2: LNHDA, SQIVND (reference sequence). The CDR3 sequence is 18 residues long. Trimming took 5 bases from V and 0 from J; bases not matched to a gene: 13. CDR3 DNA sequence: TGTGCCAGTAGTCCTCCGGGACAGCCAACGATTAGCAATCAGCCCCAGCATTTT. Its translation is CASSPPGQPTISNQPQHF.

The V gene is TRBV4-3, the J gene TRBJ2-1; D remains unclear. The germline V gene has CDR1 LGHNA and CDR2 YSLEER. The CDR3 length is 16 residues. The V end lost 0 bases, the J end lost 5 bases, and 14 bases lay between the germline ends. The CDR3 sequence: CASSQESARRNNEQFF. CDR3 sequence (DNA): TGCGCCAGCAGCCAAGAATCGGCTAGACGGAACAATGAGCAGTTCTTC.

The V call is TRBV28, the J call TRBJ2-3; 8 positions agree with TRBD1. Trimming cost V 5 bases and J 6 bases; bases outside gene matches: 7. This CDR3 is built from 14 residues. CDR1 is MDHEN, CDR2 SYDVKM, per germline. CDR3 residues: CASSEDRARDTQYF. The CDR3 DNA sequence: TGTGCCAGCAGTGAGGACAGGGCCCGGGATACGCAGTATTTT.

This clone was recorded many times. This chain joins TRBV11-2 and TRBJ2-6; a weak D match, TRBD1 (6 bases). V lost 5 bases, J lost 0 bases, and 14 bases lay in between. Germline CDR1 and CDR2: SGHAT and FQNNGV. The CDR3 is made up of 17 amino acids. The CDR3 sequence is CASSQIQGPSGANVLTF. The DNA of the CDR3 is TGTGCCAGCAGCCAAATACAGGGCCCCTCTGGGGCCAACGTCCTGACTTTC.

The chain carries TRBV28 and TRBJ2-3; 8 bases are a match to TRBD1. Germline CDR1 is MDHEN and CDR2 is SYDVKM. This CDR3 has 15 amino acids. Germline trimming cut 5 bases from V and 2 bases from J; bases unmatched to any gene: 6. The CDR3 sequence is CASSTRTGITDTQYF. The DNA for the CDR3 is TGTGCCAGCAGTACAAGGACAGGGATCACAGATACGCAGTATTTT.

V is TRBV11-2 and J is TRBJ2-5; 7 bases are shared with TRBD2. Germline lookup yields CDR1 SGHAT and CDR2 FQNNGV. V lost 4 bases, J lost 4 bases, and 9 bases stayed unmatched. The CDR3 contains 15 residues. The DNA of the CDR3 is TGTGCCAGCAGCTCGGGACTATCGGGGGGAGAGACCCAGTACTTC. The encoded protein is CASSSGLSGGETQYF.